The T cell receptor beta chain described here comes from a study of response to subunit inactivated influenza vaccine. This clonotype was seen ten or more times. This CDR3 is 13 amino acids long. Trimming took off 6 bases at V and 4 bases at J, with 11 bases between the two ends. TCRdb re-analysed the RT-PCR reads in MiXCR, keeping a single row per CDR3 protein. The sample shows hundreds of thousands of distinct CDR3 sequences, about 11% of them seen only once. These data are also associated with another study on T cells expressing NK-cell markers. As that study records: In generating TCR beta cDNA, 5'RACE template switching with UMIs was used.

The specimen comprised PBMCs from blood, sampled on the day of vaccination. The TCR originated in a man aged 50-59 years who received an inactivated influenza vaccine. The chain joins TRBV12-3 or TRBV12-4 to TRBJ2-3; D might be TRBD1 (6 bases). CDR3 DNA sequence: TGTGCCAGCAGCTTTGGGGGCCCAGATACGCAGTATTTT. This translates into CASSFGGPDTQYF.